Below, 26 T cell receptor beta chains from the same sample are listed, as sequenced in a study of monozygotic twins with inflammatory bowel disease. TCRdb reprocessed the 5' RACE reads and keeps a single row for each CDR3 protein, giving no DNA. The sample includes 400,000 or so distinct CDR3 sequences. Sequencing used blood. The receptors were gathered from a human donor with ulcerative colitis or Crohn's disease, or a healthy co-twin of an affected twin (not recorded which).

This chain uses TRBV19 with TRBJ2-3; the TCRdb call, TRBD1, lacks DNA for checking. Germline V CDR1 and CDR2: LNHDA, SQIVND (reference sequence). The CDR3 covers 16 residues. This chain's CDR3 is CASSSERTGWTDTQYF. The complete variable domain, with remaining parts taken from reference TRBV19 and TRBJ2-3, reads DGGITQSPKYLFRKEGQNVTLSCEQNLNHDAMYWYRQDPGQGLRLIYYSQIVNDFQKGDIAEGYSVSREKKESFPLTVTSAQKNPTAFYLCASSSERTGWTDTQYFGPGTRLTVL.

The rearrangement joins TRBV20-1 to TRBJ2-5. Germline CDR1 DFQATT, CDR2 SNEGSKA (reference sequence). The CDR3 has 11 residues. This chain's CDR3 is CSGTVQETQYF.

The chain combines TRBV7-2 with TRBJ2-5; the TCRdb D gene call, TRBD1, has no DNA to confirm it. The CDR3 runs to 14 residues. CDR1 SGHTA and CDR2 FQGNSA come from the germline V gene. CDR3: CASSAGGTQETQYF.

The V and J genes are TRBV12-3 or TRBV12-4 and TRBJ2-7; TCRdb picks TRBD1, but there is no DNA to check that call. This CDR3 has 14 residues. The CDR3 is CASSLAGGVREQYF.

The chain recombines TRBV15 with TRBJ2-7; TCRdb picks TRBD2, but there is no DNA to check that call. Per germline, CDR1 LNHNV and CDR2 YYDKDF (reference sequence). This CDR3 contains 16 residues. This CDR3 reads CATSRDRASGSYEQYF. Together with reference TRBV15 and TRBJ2-7, the CDR3 gives the full variable domain: DAMVIQNPRYQVTQFGKPVTLSCSQTLNHNVMYWYQQKSSQAPKLLFHYYDKDFNNEADTPDNFQSRRPNTSFCFLDIRSPGLGDTAMYLCATSRDRASGSYEQYFGPGTRLTVT.

The chain combines TRBV7-2 with TRBJ2-5; TCRdb proposes TRBD2, but this gene call is untestable without DNA. The CDR3 spans 15 residues. From germline, CDR1 is SGHTA and CDR2 FQGNSA. This chain's CDR3 is CASSRAGASRATQYF.

V is TRBV5-6 and J is TRBJ2-1; the TCRdb D gene call, TRBD2, has no DNA to confirm it. Per the germline V gene, CDR1 is SGHDT and CDR2 is YYEEEE. The length of the CDR3 is 15 residues. The CDR3 sequence is CASSRRQGRANEQFF. Supplemented by reference TRBV5-6 and TRBJ2-1, the full variable domain reads DAGVTQSPTHLIKTRGQQVTLRCSPKSGHDTVSWYQQALGQGPQFIFQYYEEEERQRGNFPDRFSGHQFPNYSSELNVNALLLGDSALYLCASSRRQGRANEQFFGPGTRLTVL.

This sequence joins TRBV11-2 and TRBJ2-3; TCRdb lists TRBD1, though no DNA is available to test this call. The CDR3 runs to 14 residues. Germline CDR1 SGHAT, CDR2 FQNNGV. CDR3 in amino acids: CASSLDGGIDTQYF. Supplemented by reference TRBV11-2 and TRBJ2-3, the full variable domain reads EAGVAQSPRYKIIEKRQSVAFWCNPISGHATLYWYQQILGQGPKLLIQFQNNGVVDDSQLPKDRFSAERLKGVDSTLKIQPAKLEDSAVYLCASSLDGGIDTQYFGPGTRLTVL.

V usage is TRBV18 and J usage is TRBJ2-5; TCRdb reports TRBD1, a call that lacks DNA to check it against. From germline, CDR1 is KGHSH and CDR2 LQKENI. This CDR3 comprises 15 residues. This chain's CDR3 is CASSPRQGASETQYF.

The chain employs TRBV5-1 and TRBJ1-1. Germline CDR1 is SGHRS and CDR2 is YFSETQ. This CDR3 is 15 amino acids long. CDR3 protein: CASSLDDLGNTEAFF.

The CDR3 region is CASSLKGRTGDSNQPQHF. This rearrangement joins TRBV7-8 to TRBJ1-5; TCRdb calls TRBD1, which cannot be checked without DNA. Germline V gene lookup returns CDR1 SGHVS and CDR2 FQNEAQ. This CDR3 is built from 18 residues.

The V call is TRBV7-3, the J call TRBJ2-1; as DNA is missing, the TRBD2 call by TCRdb cannot be tested. This CDR3 comprises 15 residues. Germline V gene data show CDR1 as SGHTA and CDR2 as FQGTGA. The CDR3 region is CASSLAGGAFNEQFF.

The chain carries TRBV5-1 and TRBJ1-3. CDR3 length: 16 amino acids. Germline V CDR1 and CDR2: SGHRS, YFSETQ. This CDR3 reads CASSFQAQGSGNTIYF.

V is TRBV5-6 and J is TRBJ1-3. Germline CDR1 SGHDT, CDR2 YYEEEE. This CDR3 has 15 amino acids. The CDR3 protein is CASSLDFSSGNTIYF.

V is TRBV28 and J is TRBJ2-7. Germline loops: CDR1 MDHEN, CDR2 SYDVKM. There are 14 residues in the CDR3. This chain's CDR3 is CASRGIGDSYEQYF.

The chain recombines TRBV18 with TRBJ1-1. The CDR3 contains 15 residues. Germline values: CDR1 KGHSH, CDR2 LQKENI. Here the CDR3 reads CASSPQTQLNTEAFF.

The rearrangement uses TRBV4-2 and TRBJ2-2; TCRdb gives TRBD1 as the D gene, but with no DNA this cannot be confirmed. CDR1 LGHNA and CDR2 YNFKEQ come from the germline V gene. The CDR3 runs 18 residues. The chain's CDR3 is CASSQEGGGTGKTGELFF.

The CDR3 loop reads CASSPSGRADSYEQYF. The genes are TRBV28 and TRBJ2-7; without DNA, the TCRdb call of TRBD2 cannot be checked. CDR3 size: 16 residues. CDR1 and CDR2 (germline): MDHEN, SYDVKM.

The CDR3 loop reads CASSRSTSGWETQYF. The chain carries TRBV7-8 and TRBJ2-5; TCRdb picks TRBD2, but there is no DNA to check that call. This CDR3 is built from 15 residues. The germline gives CDR1 SGHVS, CDR2 FQNEAQ.

The chain joins TRBV7-9 to TRBJ1-2; TCRdb indicates TRBD1, and absent DNA this call remains unverified. CDR1 and CDR2 (germline): SEHNR, FQNEAQ (reference sequence). The CDR3 is 15 residues long. CDR3 amino acids: CASSSPITGNYGYTF.

V gene TRBV7-2 combines with J gene TRBJ2-5. This CDR3 has 13 residues. Germline CDR1 is SGHTA and CDR2 is FQGNSA. The CDR3 region is CASSKQYQETQYF.

V and J are TRBV6-5 and TRBJ1-1; TCRdb's assignment of TRBD1 cannot be checked, as there is no DNA. The CDR3 spans 13 residues. Germline V gene lookup returns CDR1 MNHEY and CDR2 SVGAGI. The chain's CDR3 is CASSSQGRDEAFF.

V gene TRBV5-1 combines with J gene TRBJ2-1; without DNA, the TCRdb call of TRBD2 cannot be checked. There are 16 residues in the CDR3. Per germline, CDR1 SGHRS and CDR2 YFSETQ. CDR3 sequence reads: CASSLGLGTSENEQFF.

This CDR3 is CASSFGLAGNEQFF. The chain is built from TRBV12-3 or TRBV12-4 and TRBJ2-1; TCRdb's D call of TRBD2 is untestable without DNA. The CDR3 length is 14 residues.

The chain recombines TRBV5-1 with TRBJ1-1; TCRdb reports TRBD1, a call that lacks DNA to check it against. Germline V gene sequence: CDR1 SGHRS, CDR2 YFSETQ. The CDR3 is 14 residues long. This CDR3 reads CASKPWDRPLEAFF.

J is TRBJ1-2 and V is TRBV28. The germline V gene encodes CDR1 MDHEN and CDR2 SYDVKM. The CDR3 is 11 residues long. The chain's CDR3 is CASSWTLGYTF.